Detailed here is one TCR beta chain. Its antigen is not known. This may stem from a read error, because a much larger clone lies one nucleotide away. This CDR3 has 15 amino acids. V was shortened by 1 base and J by 3 bases, with 11 bases between the two germline ends. The source of the sample is a study of CD8 T cells in ankylosing spondylitis. Study-wide findings and caveats: Significant enrichment of disease-linked clones was reportedly seen in matched ankylosing spondylitis synovial fluid. A CD8+ phenotype characterized the disease-linked clones, which were relatively rare in peripheral blood.

From the 5' RACE reads, TCRdb called clonotypes with MiXCR, one entry per CDR3 protein. The profile shows roughly 150,000 distinct CDR3 sequences, about 7% of them singletons. Source material: blood, either unsorted or a sorted T cell fraction (not recorded which). The receptor's source is a female donor with ankylosing spondylitis or in good health (not recorded which). This rearrangement joins TRBV12-3 or TRBV12-4 to TRBJ2-3; tentative D call: TRBD2 (6 bases). CDR3 DNA sequence: TGTGCCAGCAGTTTAGGAATGGAGGGGACAGATACGCAGTATTTT. It encodes CASSLGMEGTDTQYF.